This TCR beta chain was recorded in a study of T cell responses to AZD1222 COVID-19 vaccine. General study results and limits: Regions 160-218 and 743-854 dominated among vaccine-associated CD4 TCRs spanning spike. Baseline seropositivity occurred in only a handful of AZD1222 recipients. Vaccination with two AZD1222 doses was followed by a rise in Spike-specific TCR breadth and depth. Nearly half of spike-specific TCRs reportedly target unmutated variant regions.

As concerns this clone: Its antigen remains unidentified.

Libraries were prepared by immunoSEQ multiplex PCR; TCRdb keeps only in-frame clonotypes and omits some of them. The sample consists of approximately 130,000 clones, roughly 91% of them appearing once. The specimen was peripheral blood, collected on day 0 of MenACWY control vaccination. This TCR came from an adult in good health.

CDR3 sequence: CAWSVLIAGGGETQYF. The CDR3 coding sequence is TGTGCCTGGAGTGTGTTGATAGCGGGAGGGGGGGAGACCCAGTACTTC. V usage is TRBV30 and J usage is TRBJ2-5, with 11 bases aligning to TRBD2. Per the germline V gene, CDR1 is GTSNPN and CDR2 is SVGIG (reference sequence). Trimming removed 0 bases from V and 5 bases from J; junction bases left unmatched: 8. The CDR3 is made up of 16 amino acids. The full variable domain, with the rest looked up from reference TRBV30 and TRBJ2-5, is SQTIHQWPATLVQPVGSPLSLECTVEGTSNPNLYWYRQAAGRGLQLLFYSVGIGQISSEVPQNLSASRPQDRQFILSSKKLLLSDSGFYLCAWSVLIAGGGETQYFGPGTRLLVL.